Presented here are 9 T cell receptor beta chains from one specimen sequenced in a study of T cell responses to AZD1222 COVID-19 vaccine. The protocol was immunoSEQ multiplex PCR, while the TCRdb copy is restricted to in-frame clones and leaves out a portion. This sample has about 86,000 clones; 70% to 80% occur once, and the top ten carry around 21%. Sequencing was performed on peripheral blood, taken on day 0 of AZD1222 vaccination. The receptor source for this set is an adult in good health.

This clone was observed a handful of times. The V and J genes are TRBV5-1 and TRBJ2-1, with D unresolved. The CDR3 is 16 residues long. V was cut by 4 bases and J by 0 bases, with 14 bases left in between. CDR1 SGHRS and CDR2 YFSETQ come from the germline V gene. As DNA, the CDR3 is TGCGCCAGCAGCCCTACCCCTTACGGCTCCTACAATGAGCAGTTCTTC. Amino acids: CASSPTPYGSYNEQFF.

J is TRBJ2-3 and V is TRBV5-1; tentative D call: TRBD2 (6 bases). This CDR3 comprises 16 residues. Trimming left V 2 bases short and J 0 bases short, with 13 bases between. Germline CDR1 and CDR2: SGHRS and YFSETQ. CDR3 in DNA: TGCGCCAGCAGCTTCGAACGGGAGACGAGCACAGATACGCAGTATTTT. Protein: CASSFERETSTDTQYF.

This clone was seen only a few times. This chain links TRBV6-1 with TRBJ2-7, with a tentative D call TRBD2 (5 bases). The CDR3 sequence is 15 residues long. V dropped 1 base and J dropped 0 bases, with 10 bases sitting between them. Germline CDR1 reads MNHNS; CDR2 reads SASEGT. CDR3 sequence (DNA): TGTGCCAGCAGTGAAGGCCCGGGGAGCTCCTACGAGCAGTACTTC. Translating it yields CASSEGPGSSYEQYF.

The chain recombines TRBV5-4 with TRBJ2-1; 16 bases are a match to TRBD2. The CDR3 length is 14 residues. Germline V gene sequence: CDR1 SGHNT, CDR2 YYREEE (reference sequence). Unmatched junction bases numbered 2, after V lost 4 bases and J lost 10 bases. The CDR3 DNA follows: TGTGCCAGCAGCCCGGGACTAGCGGGAGGGGAGCAGTTCTTC. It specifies CASSPGLAGGEQFF.

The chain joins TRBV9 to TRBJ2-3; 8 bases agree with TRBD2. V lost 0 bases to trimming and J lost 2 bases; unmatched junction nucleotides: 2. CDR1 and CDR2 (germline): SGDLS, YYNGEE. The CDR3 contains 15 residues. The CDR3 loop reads CASSVEAGDTDTQYF. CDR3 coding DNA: TGTGCCAGCAGCGTAGAAGCGGGGGACACAGATACGCAGTATTTT.

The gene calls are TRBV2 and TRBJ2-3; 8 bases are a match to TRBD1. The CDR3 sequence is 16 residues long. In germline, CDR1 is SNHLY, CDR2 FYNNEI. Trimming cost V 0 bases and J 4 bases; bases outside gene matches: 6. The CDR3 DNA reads TGTGCCAGCAGTGAAGCCGCCAGGGGGCGCGCAGATACGCAGTATTTT. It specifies CASSEAARGRADTQYF.

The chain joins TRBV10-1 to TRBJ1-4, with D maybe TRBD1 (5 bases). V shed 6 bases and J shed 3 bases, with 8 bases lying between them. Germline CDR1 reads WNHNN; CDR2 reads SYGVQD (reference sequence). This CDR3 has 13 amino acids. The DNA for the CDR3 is TGCGCCAGCAGGAGGGGACCTAATGAAAAACTGTTTTTT. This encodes CASRRGPNEKLFF.

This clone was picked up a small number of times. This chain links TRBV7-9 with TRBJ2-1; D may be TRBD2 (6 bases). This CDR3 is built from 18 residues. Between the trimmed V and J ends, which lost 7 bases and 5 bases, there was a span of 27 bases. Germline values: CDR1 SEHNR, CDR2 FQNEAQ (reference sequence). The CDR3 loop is CASNEGWPSRRRDNEQFF. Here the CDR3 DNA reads TGTGCCAGCAACGAGGGTTGGCCTAGCCGGCGGAGGGACAATGAGCAGTTCTTC. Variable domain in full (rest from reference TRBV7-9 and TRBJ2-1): DTGVSQNPRHKITKRGQNVTFRCDPISEHNRLYWYRQTLGQGPEFLTYFQNEAQLEKSRLLSDRFSAERPKGSFSTLEIQRTEQGDSAMYLCASNEGWPSRRRDNEQFFGPGTRLTVL.

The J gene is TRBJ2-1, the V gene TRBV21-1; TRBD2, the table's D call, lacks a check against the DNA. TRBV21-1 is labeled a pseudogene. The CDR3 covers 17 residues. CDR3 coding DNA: TGTGCCAGCAGCAGATTAGCGGGAGGGCCCTCCTACAATGAGCAGTTCTTC. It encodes CASSRLAGGPSYNEQFF.